The 29 T cell receptor beta chains listed next were all sequenced from one sample in a study of blood T cell repertoires in COVID-19. Some clones are missing from TCRdb's copy, which holds only in-frame ones; the method was immunoSEQ multiplex PCR. Of approximately 390,000 clones detected, roughly 86% appear once; the ten largest clones hold around 1.9%. The sample taken for sequencing was PBMCs or T cells enriched from blood (not recorded which). These receptors all stem from a woman aged 40 to 50 with acute COVID-19.

CDR3 sequence: CASSRQGESGYTF. The CDR3 DNA sequence: TGTGCCAGCAGTCGACAGGGGGAAAGTGGCTACACCTTC. This chain joins TRBV12-3 or TRBV12-4 and TRBJ1-2; 9 positions match TRBD1. The junction had 5 bases not matched to a gene; V was cut back by 5 bases and J by 7 bases. There are 13 residues in the CDR3.

This rearrangement joins TRBV2 to TRBJ1-2; 9 bases line up with TRBD1. V lost 9 bases, J lost 1 base, and 3 bases stayed unmatched. Germline lookup yields CDR1 SNHLY and CDR2 FYNNEI. The CDR3 consists of 13 residues. CDR3 sequence reads: CASVGQGNYGYTF. Written as DNA, the CDR3 is TGTGCCAGTGTGGGACAGGGTAACTATGGCTACACCTTC.

The rearrangement links TRBV2 to TRBJ2-3, with TRBD2 matching over 13 bases. Losses at the gene ends were 6 bases for V and 5 bases for J; bases not matched to a gene: 5. Germline V gives CDR1 SNHLY, CDR2 FYNNEI. CDR3 length: 15 amino acids. The DNA of the CDR3 is TGTGCCAGCAGAGGACTAGCGGGGGTGGTAGATACGCAGTATTTT. Protein product: CASRGLAGVVDTQYF. Looking up the rest from reference TRBV2 and TRBJ2-3 gives the full variable domain: EPEVTQTPSHQVTQMGQEVILRCVPISNHLYFYWYRQILGQKVEFLVSFYNNEISEKSEIFDDQFSVERPDGSNFTLKIRSTKLEDSAMYFCASRGLAGVVDTQYFGPGTRLTVL.

The gene calls are TRBV5-1 and TRBJ2-5, with 11 bases that match TRBD2. The CDR3 is 14 amino acids. Per the germline V gene, CDR1 is SGHRS and CDR2 is YFSETQ. The V and J ends lost 7 bases and 3 bases, in that order; junction bases with no gene match: 5. The CDR3 loop is CASYGTSGKETQYF. CDR3 nucleotides: TGCGCCAGCTACGGGACTAGCGGAAAAGAGACCCAGTACTTC.

J is TRBJ1-1 and V is TRBV19, with D possibly being TRBD1 (5 bases). V was trimmed by 1 base and J by 3 bases, leaving 12 bases between them. The CDR3 extends over 15 amino acids. Germline V CDR1 and CDR2: LNHDA, SQIVND (reference sequence). CDR3 loop: CASSIAGGWDTEAFF. The CDR3 nucleotides are TGTGCCAGTAGTATAGCGGGGGGATGGGACACTGAAGCTTTCTTT.

The gene calls are TRBV2 and TRBJ2-1; 14 bases align to TRBD2. V was clipped by 6 bases and J by 8 bases; unmatched bases: 9. CDR3 length: 16 amino acids. Germline-derived CDR1 and CDR2 are SNHLY and FYNNEI. The CDR3 spells CASRTGLAGGRDEQFF. CDR3 DNA: TGTGCCAGCAGGACTGGACTAGCGGGGGGAAGGGATGAGCAGTTCTTC.

This clone has a single count. The chain is built from TRBV5-1 and TRBJ2-7; 10 positions agree with TRBD2. Germline V gene data show CDR1 as SGHRS and CDR2 as YFSETQ. V gave up 1 base and J gave up 5 bases; unmatched junction bases: 12. The CDR3 is 17 amino acids. The CDR3 DNA reads TGCGCCAGCAGCTTGTTAGCGGGGGGCCGGGGTTTGAACGAGCAGTACTTC. It translates to CASSLLAGGRGLNEQYF.

The chain is built from TRBV6-5 and TRBJ2-7; D is possibly TRBD2 (6 bases). Germline CDR1 and CDR2: MNHEY and SVGAGI. This CDR3 comprises 15 residues. V was trimmed by 5 bases and J by 3 bases, leaving 17 bases between them. This CDR3 is CASSNRDLFGYEQYF. The CDR3 DNA sequence: TGTGCCAGCAGTAACCGGGACTTGTTCGGCTACGAGCAGTACTTC.

The rearrangement uses TRBV7-8 and TRBJ2-7; TRBD2 aligns across 9 bases. After removal of 5 bases from V and 3 bases from J, the junction contained 8 bases not matched to a gene. Germline CDR1 is SGHVS and CDR2 is FQNEAQ. The CDR3 consists of 15 residues. The CDR3 region has the DNA TGTGCCAGCAGCCCCATTAGCGGGGGTTTCTACGAGCAGTACTTC. It encodes CASSPISGGFYEQYF.

This sequence joins TRBV27 and TRBJ2-7, with 8 nucleotides matching TRBD1. The CDR3 sequence is 14 residues long. Germline V gives CDR1 MNHEY, CDR2 SMNVEV (reference sequence). Trimming cost V 5 bases and J 2 bases; bases outside gene matches: 5. The CDR3 protein is CASSPGQATYEQYF. DNA for the CDR3: TGTGCCAGCAGTCCGGGACAGGCAACCTACGAGCAGTACTTC.

The J gene is TRBJ2-7, the V gene TRBV3-1 (or the pseudogene TRBV3-2), with 7 bases fitting TRBD2. The CDR3 loop spans 15 amino acids. The germline V gene has CDR1 LGHDT and CDR2 YNNKEL (reference sequence). J was trimmed by 7 bases and V by 3 bases; bases with no gene match: 12. CDR3 DNA sequence: TGTGCCAGCAGCCAGGATTGGCAGACCGGGGGGGAGCAGTACTTC. Translating gives CASSQDWQTGGEQYF.

This clone was seen a handful of times. The rearrangement uses TRBV15 and TRBJ1-1; no reliable D call. This CDR3 region has 15 residues. The V gene lost 1 base and the J gene lost 1 base, with 10 bases spanning the gap. In germline, CDR1 is LNHNV, CDR2 YYDKDF (reference sequence). The CDR3 DNA is TGTGCCACCAGCAGAGGCCTAACGGGGAACACTGAAGCTTTCTTT. This codes for CATSRGLTGNTEAFF.

This sequence joins TRBV19 and TRBJ1-5, with a weak D call TRBD1 (5 bases). Trimming removed 2 bases at V and 1 base at J, with 9 bases between. Germline CDR1 LNHDA, CDR2 SQIVND (reference sequence). This CDR3 has 15 residues. The CDR3 DNA follows: TGTGCCAGTAGTATACAAGGGGCGAGCAATCAGCCCCAGCATTTT. The encoded protein is CASSIQGASNQPQHF.

The chain carries TRBV4-1 and TRBJ1-5; 9 bases are a match to TRBD1. CDR3 length equals 15 residues. The V segment lost 1 base and the J segment 2 bases; nucleotides outside the gene matches: 0. Germline CDR1 MGHRA, CDR2 YSYEKL. In nucleotides, the CDR3 is TGCGCCAGCAGCCAAGGGACAGGGGGCAATCAGCCCCAGCATTTT. Translated, it gives CASSQGTGGNQPQHF.

The chain joins TRBV6-5 to TRBJ2-1; possibly TRBD1 for D (6 bases). V was trimmed by 0 bases and J by 2 bases, leaving 11 bases between them. Germline lookup yields CDR1 MNHEY and CDR2 SVGAGI. The CDR3 consists of 16 residues. The CDR3 DNA sequence: TGTGCCAGCAGTTACTCGTTGGGGGCGGCCTACAATGAGCAGTTCTTC. Protein: CASSYSLGAAYNEQFF.

V and J are TRBV6-5 and TRBJ2-7; TRBD1 aligns across 10 bases. V shed 4 bases, J shed 0 bases, and the junction held 3 bases outside the gene matches. The CDR3 extends over 15 amino acids. Germline values: CDR1 MNHEY, CDR2 SVGAGI. This CDR3 is CASSSRDRGSYEQYF. Written as DNA, the CDR3 is TGTGCCAGCAGTTCGCGGGACAGGGGCTCCTACGAGCAGTACTTC.

CDR3 bases: TGCGCCAGCAGCTACGGACAGGGACGGGATACGCAGTATTTT. It yields the protein CASSYGQGRDTQYF. The chain employs TRBV5-1 and TRBJ2-3; 8 nucleotides line up with TRBD1. The CDR3 runs 14 residues. Per the germline V gene, CDR1 is SGHRS and CDR2 is YFSETQ. The V and J ends lost 3 bases and 6 bases, in that order; junction bases with no gene match: 6.

The V and J genes are TRBV18 and TRBJ1-2; 9 bases align to TRBD1. CDR3 size: 14 residues. Germline lookup yields CDR1 KGHSH and CDR2 LQKENI. V lost 5 bases, J lost 8 bases, and 9 bases stayed unmatched. The DNA for the CDR3 is TGTGCCAGCTCAAGACAGGGGGTCGAGCACGGCTACACCTTC. As protein: CASSRQGVEHGYTF.

The chain links TRBV18 to TRBJ2-7, with 8 bases lining up with TRBD2. V gave up 6 bases and J gave up 4 bases; unmatched junction bases: 11. Germline V gene sequence: CDR1 KGHSH, CDR2 LQKENI. The CDR3 covers 15 residues. CDR3 bases: TGTGCCAGCTCCCGTTCCGGGACTAGATCGTACGAGCAGTACTTC. Its translation: CASSRSGTRSYEQYF.

V and J are TRBV30 and TRBJ1-5; TRBD1 agrees at 7 bases. This CDR3 has 13 amino acids. Germline lookup yields CDR1 GTSNPN and CDR2 SVGIG (reference sequence). V shed 3 bases and J 3 bases; nucleotides not matched to a gene: 2. CDR3 residues: CAWSDRVNQPQHF. The CDR3 DNA reads TGTGCCTGGAGCGACAGGGTCAATCAGCCCCAGCATTTT.

V is TRBV6-5 and J is TRBJ1-6, with 7 positions matching TRBD1. The trim removed 6 bases at V and 9 bases at J, leaving 8 bases unmatched. Per germline, CDR1 MNHEY and CDR2 SVGAGI. The CDR3 totals 14 residues. The CDR3 DNA reads as TGTGCCAGCAGCCAAATTCAGGGGGGTTCACCCCTCCACTTT. This gives the protein CASSQIQGGSPLHF.

The rearrangement uses TRBV5-5 and TRBJ1-4; tentative D call: TRBD1 (5 bases). Germline V gene lookup returns CDR1 SGHKS and CDR2 YYEKEE (reference sequence). Trimming removed 0 bases at V and 7 bases at J, with 16 bases between. The CDR3 totals 16 residues. The DNA for the CDR3 is TGTGCCAGCAGCTTGGCGGCAGGGCGGTCTAGTGAAAAACTGTTTTTT. The encoded protein is CASSLAAGRSSEKLFF.

The chain recombines TRBV30 with TRBJ1-5, with D perhaps matching TRBD1 (6 bases). The V gene's germline CDR1 is GTSNPN and CDR2 SVGIG (reference sequence). The V end was cut by 3 bases, the J end by 3 bases, with 15 bases between. The CDR3 has 15 residues. CDR3 amino acids: CAWSNGQFNNQPQHF. As DNA, the CDR3 is TGTGCCTGGAGCAATGGACAGTTCAACAATCAGCCCCAGCATTTT. The whole variable domain, remainder taken from reference TRBV30 and TRBJ1-5, is SQTIHQWPATLVQPVGSPLSLECTVEGTSNPNLYWYRQAAGRGLQLLFYSVGIGQISSEVPQNLSASRPQDRQFILSSKKLLLSDSGFYLCAWSNGQFNNQPQHFGDGTRLSIL.

The chain joins TRBV7-9 to TRBJ1-2; D remains unclear. CDR1 SEHNR and CDR2 FQNEAQ come from the germline V gene (reference sequence). The CDR3 is 16 residues long. V dropped 1 base and J dropped 4 bases, with 16 bases sitting between them. CDR3 nucleotide sequence: TGTGCCAGCAGCTTAGTGTTAGGCGGCGCGGGCTATGGCTACACCTTC. Residues: CASSLVLGGAGYGYTF.

The J gene is TRBJ1-4, the V gene TRBV5-1; no definite D call. Trimming left V 4 bases short and J 5 bases short, with 21 bases between. This CDR3 is 17 amino acids long. The germline V gene has CDR1 SGHRS and CDR2 YFSETQ. CDR3 region: CASSPDWSGIRNEKLFF. CDR3 nucleotide sequence: TGCGCCAGCAGCCCGGATTGGTCGGGGATAAGAAATGAAAAACTGTTTTTT. Complete variable domain (other parts from reference TRBV5-1 and TRBJ1-4): KAGVTQTPRYLIKTRGQQVTLSCSPISGHRSVSWYQQTPGQGLQFLFEYFSETQRNKGNFPGRFSGRQFSNSRSEMNVSTLELGDSALYLCASSPDWSGIRNEKLFFGSGTQLSVL.

The chain has TRBV11-2 and TRBJ2-7, with TRBD1 matching 7 bases. This CDR3 has 16 amino acids. Germline CDR1 and CDR2: SGHAT and FQNNGV. V gave up 1 base and J gave up 2 bases; unmatched junction bases: 8. As DNA, the CDR3 is TGTGCCAGCAGCTTAGCACGGTCGGACAGGCCCTACGAGCAGTACTTC. Protein sequence: CASSLARSDRPYEQYF.

The rearrangement links TRBV6-1 to TRBJ1-6, with 9 bases fitting TRBD1. The germline gives CDR1 MNHNS, CDR2 SASEGT. After removal of 2 bases from V and 7 bases from J, the junction contained 6 bases not matched to a gene. CDR3 length equals 16 residues. The CDR3 here is CASSEIQGAKNSPLHF. CDR3 sequence (DNA): TGTGCCAGCAGTGAAATACAGGGGGCTAAAAATTCACCCCTCCACTTT.

J is TRBJ2-1 and V is TRBV5-1; 11 bases fit TRBD2. The CDR3 has 16 amino acids. V was clipped by 5 bases and J by 8 bases; unmatched bases: 12. CDR1 is SGHRS and CDR2 is YFSETQ in the germline V gene. The CDR3 is CASSFHTSGGGDEQFF. CDR3 nucleotide sequence: TGCGCCAGCAGTTTCCACACTAGCGGGGGTGGCGATGAGCAGTTCTTC.

The CDR3 protein is CASSLDRQQPQHF. The CDR3 nucleotides read TGTGCCAGCAGTTTGGACAGGCAACAGCCCCAGCATTTT. The V and J genes are TRBV6-5 and TRBJ1-5; 7 nucleotides agree with TRBD1. CDR3 size: 13 residues. The germline V gene has CDR1 MNHEY and CDR2 SVGAGI. After removal of 4 bases from V and 7 bases from J, the junction contained 4 bases not matched to a gene.